These 5 T cell receptor beta chains originate from one sample sequenced in a study of blood T cell repertoires in COVID-19. Method: immunoSEQ multiplex PCR; TCRdb's copy keeps in-frame clones and lacks some. The table shows around 200,000 clones, with around nine tenths occurring only once. Sequencing was carried out using peripheral blood. These receptors all stem from a young man with active or convalescent COVID-19.

This chain uses TRBV6-5 with TRBJ1-3, with D uncertain. Germline loops: CDR1 MNHEY, CDR2 SVGAGI. Trimming removed 8 bases from V and 0 bases from J, with 14 bases in between. This CDR3 contains 15 residues. As DNA, the CDR3 is TGTGCCAGCGCAACAGACCAAAGCTCTGGAAACACCATATATTTT. This translates into CASATDQSSGNTIYF.

The V and J genes are TRBV30 and TRBJ2-2; possible D gene TRBD2, 6 bases. The CDR3 extends over 15 amino acids. V was pared by 4 bases and J by 3 bases, with 15 bases between. Per germline, CDR1 GTSNPN and CDR2 SVGIG (reference sequence). The chain's CDR3 is CAWKWGGADTGELFF. The CDR3 nucleotides are TGTGCCTGGAAGTGGGGCGGGGCGGACACCGGGGAGCTGTTTTTT.

The chain has TRBV19 and TRBJ2-1; 7 bases are shared with TRBD1. J gave up 8 bases and V 4 bases, and 8 bases lay outside the gene matches. The CDR3 spans 14 residues. Per the germline V gene, CDR1 is LNHDA and CDR2 is SQIVND (reference sequence). In nucleotides, the CDR3 is TGTGCCAGTAGTAGTCAGGGGGTTTTGGATGAGCAGTTCTTC. This sequence encodes CASSSQGVLDEQFF. The full variable domain, rest sourced from reference TRBV19 and TRBJ2-1, is DGGITQSPKYLFRKEGQNVTLSCEQNLNHDAMYWYRQDPGQGLRLIYYSQIVNDFQKGDIAEGYSVSREKKESFPLTVTSAQKNPTAFYLCASSSQGVLDEQFFGPGTRLTVL.

The chain is built from TRBV7-9 and TRBJ1-2, with 10 bases matching TRBD1. With 5 bases clipped from V and 7 bases from J, the junction kept 7 bases outside the gene matches. CDR1 and CDR2 from the germline V gene are SEHNR and FQNEAQ (reference sequence). This CDR3 contains 14 residues. The CDR3 reads CASSRDRGQGGYTF. The CDR3 bases are TGTGCCAGCAGCCGAGACAGGGGGCAGGGTGGCTACACCTTC.

V usage is TRBV2 and J usage is TRBJ2-7; 7 bases agree with TRBD1. Per the germline V gene, CDR1 is SNHLY and CDR2 is FYNNEI. J lost 0 bases, V lost 2 bases, and 4 bases had no gene match. This CDR3 spans 15 amino acids. The DNA of the CDR3 is TGTGCCAGCAGTGAATTACAGGGGAGCTCCTACGAGCAGTACTTC. It translates to CASSELQGSSYEQYF. Full variable domain (missing parts from reference TRBV2 and TRBJ2-7): EPEVTQTPSHQVTQMGQEVILRCVPISNHLYFYWYRQILGQKVEFLVSFYNNEISEKSEIFDDQFSVERPDGSNFTLKIRSTKLEDSAMYFCASSELQGSSYEQYFGPGTRLTVT.